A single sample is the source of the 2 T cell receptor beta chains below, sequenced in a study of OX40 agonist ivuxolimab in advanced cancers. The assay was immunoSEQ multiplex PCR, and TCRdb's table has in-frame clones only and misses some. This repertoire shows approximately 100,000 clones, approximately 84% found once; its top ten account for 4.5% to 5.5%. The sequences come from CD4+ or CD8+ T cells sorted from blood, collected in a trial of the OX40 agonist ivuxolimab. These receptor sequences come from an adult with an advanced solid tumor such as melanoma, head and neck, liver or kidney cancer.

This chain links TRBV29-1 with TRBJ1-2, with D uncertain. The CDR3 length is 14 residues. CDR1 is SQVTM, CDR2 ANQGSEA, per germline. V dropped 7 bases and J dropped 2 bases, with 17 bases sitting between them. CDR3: CSALPLEANYGYTF. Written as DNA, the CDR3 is TGCAGCGCGCTACCTTTGGAAGCGAACTATGGCTACACCTTC.

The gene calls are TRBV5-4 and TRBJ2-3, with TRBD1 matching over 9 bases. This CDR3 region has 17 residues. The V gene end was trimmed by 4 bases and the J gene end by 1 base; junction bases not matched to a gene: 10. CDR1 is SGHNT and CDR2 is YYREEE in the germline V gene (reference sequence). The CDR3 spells CASSMGTGGAGTDTQYF. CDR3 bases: TGTGCCAGCAGCATGGGAACAGGGGGCGCGGGCACAGATACGCAGTATTTT.